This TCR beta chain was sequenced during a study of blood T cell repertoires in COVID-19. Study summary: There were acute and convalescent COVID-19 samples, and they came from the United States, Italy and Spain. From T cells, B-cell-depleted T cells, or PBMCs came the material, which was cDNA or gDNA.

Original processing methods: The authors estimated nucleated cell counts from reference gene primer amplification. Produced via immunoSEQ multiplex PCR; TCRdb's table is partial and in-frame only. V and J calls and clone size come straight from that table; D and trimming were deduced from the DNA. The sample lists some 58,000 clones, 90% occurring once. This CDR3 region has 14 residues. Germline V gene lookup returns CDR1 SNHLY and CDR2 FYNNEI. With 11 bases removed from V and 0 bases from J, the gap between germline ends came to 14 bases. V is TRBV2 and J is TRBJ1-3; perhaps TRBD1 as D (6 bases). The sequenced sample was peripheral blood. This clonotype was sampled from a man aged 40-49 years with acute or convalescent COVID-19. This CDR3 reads CAGRGGNSGNTIYF. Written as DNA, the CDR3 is TGTGCCGGAAGGGGGGGTAACTCTGGAAACACCATATATTTT.